The 23 T cell receptor beta chains below all came from one sample that was sequenced in a study of blood T cell repertoires in COVID-19. Some clones are missing from TCRdb's copy, which holds only in-frame ones; the method was immunoSEQ multiplex PCR. The table records about 240,000 clones, around 87% of them present only once. The sample consisted of peripheral blood. These receptors came from a woman aged 70-85 years with active or convalescent COVID-19.

This chain links TRBV3-1 (or the pseudogene TRBV3-2) with TRBJ1-5; D perhaps matches TRBD1 (6 bases). The germline V and J ends were trimmed by 4 bases and 9 bases, with 16 bases remaining between them. Germline values: CDR1 LGHDT, CDR2 YNNKEL (reference sequence). This CDR3 is built from 14 residues. CDR3 loop: CASSPGQSTGPQHF. In nucleotides, the CDR3 is TGTGCCAGCAGCCCCGGACAGAGTACAGGGCCCCAGCATTTT.

The gene calls are TRBV2 and TRBJ1-2, with TRBD1 as a possible D gene (6 bases). CDR3 size: 12 residues. Germline V lookup: CDR1 SNHLY, CDR2 FYNNEI. V dropped 6 bases and J dropped 12 bases, with 17 bases sitting between them. The CDR3 DNA sequence: TGTGCCAGCAGGGATTACGGACAGCGTAACACCTTC. This sequence encodes CASRDYGQRNTF.

The chain carries TRBV4-1 and TRBJ1-4; D is perhaps TRBD1 (5 bases). Looked up from germline, CDR1 is MGHRA and CDR2 is YSYEKL. CDR3 length: 16 amino acids. V was trimmed by 3 bases and J by 3 bases, leaving 14 bases between them. CDR3 bases: TGCGCCAGCAGCCATCTCGCGGACACCTCTAATGAAAAACTGTTTTTT. Protein: CASSHLADTSNEKLFF.

This chain joins TRBV5-1 and TRBJ2-1, with 10 bases identical to TRBD2. The V and J ends lost 4 bases and 11 bases, in that order; junction bases with no gene match: 15. The germline V gene has CDR1 SGHRS and CDR2 YFSETQ. The length of the CDR3 is 16 residues. Here the CDR3 DNA reads TGCGCCAGCAGCCCGCGCGAGGTAGCGGGGGGCACCAAGCAGTTCTTC. Amino acids: CASSPREVAGGTKQFF. Full variable domain (missing parts from reference TRBV5-1 and TRBJ2-1): KAGVTQTPRYLIKTRGQQVTLSCSPISGHRSVSWYQQTPGQGLQFLFEYFSETQRNKGNFPGRFSGRQFSNSRSEMNVSTLELGDSALYLCASSPREVAGGTKQFFGPGTRLTVL.

The genes are TRBV27 and TRBJ1-3; 11 bases agree with TRBD1. Per the germline V gene, CDR1 is MNHEY and CDR2 is SMNVEV (reference sequence). This CDR3 is built from 15 residues. The J segment lost 3 bases and the V segment lost 3 bases, leaving 1 base of the junction unmatched. The chain's CDR3 is CASSLDRGLGNTIYF. CDR3 in DNA: TGTGCCAGCAGTTTGGACAGGGGGCTTGGAAACACCATATATTTT.

This clone was seen only a few times. The sample carries other DNA sequences with the same CDR3. The genes are TRBV27 and TRBJ1-2, with D tentatively TRBD1 (5 bases). The CDR3 totals 12 residues. V was pared by 5 bases and J by 4 bases, with 8 bases between. Germline V CDR1 and CDR2: MNHEY, SMNVEV (reference sequence). The DNA for the CDR3 is TGTGCCAGCAGTCCGCAGGGCTATGGCTACACCTTC. Amino acids: CASSPQGYGYTF.

The chain uses TRBV19 and TRBJ2-1; 10 bases agree with TRBD2. CDR1 and CDR2 (germline): LNHDA, SQIVND (reference sequence). This CDR3 is built from 15 residues. The V and J ends lost 4 bases and 4 bases, in that order; junction bases with no gene match: 4. The CDR3 region is CASSTGTSAYNEQFF. The CDR3 DNA sequence: TGTGCCAGTAGTACCGGGACTAGCGCATACAATGAGCAGTTCTTC.

This chain connects TRBV5-1 to TRBJ1-1; TRBD1 might be the D (6 bases). V was cut by 5 bases and J by 1 base, with 18 bases left in between. The CDR3 contains 16 residues. Germline loops: CDR1 SGHRS, CDR2 YFSETQ. Written as DNA, the CDR3 is TGCGCCAGCAGGAGTAACATTGGGGGCCAGAACACTGAAGCTTTCTTT. It specifies CASRSNIGGQNTEAFF.

The chain links TRBV15 to TRBJ2-1; maybe TRBD1 (5 bases). The germline V gene encodes CDR1 LNHNV and CDR2 YYDKDF (reference sequence). This CDR3 spans 15 amino acids. V was pared by 0 bases and J by 5 bases, with 11 bases between. The CDR3 spells CATSRDSRVNNEQFF. For the CDR3, the DNA is TGTGCCACCAGCAGAGACAGCAGGGTGAACAATGAGCAGTTCTTC.

V usage is TRBV7-9 and J usage is TRBJ1-6; 7 positions match TRBD1. The J segment lost 7 bases and the V segment lost 3 bases, leaving 3 bases of the junction unmatched. Germline V gives CDR1 SEHNR, CDR2 FQNEAQ (reference sequence). The CDR3 length is 14 residues. The CDR3 sequence: CASSFSGGNSPLHF. Written as DNA, the CDR3 is TGTGCCAGCAGCTTCTCAGGGGGAAATTCACCCCTCCACTTT.

This chain joins TRBV7-2 and TRBJ2-7; the match to TRBD2 covers 7 bases. Germline V gene lookup returns CDR1 SGHTA and CDR2 FQGNSA. CDR3 length: 15 residues. V shed 4 bases, J shed 0 bases, and the junction held 6 bases outside the gene matches. CDR3 amino acids: CASSSQAGSSYEQYF. The CDR3 coding sequence is TGTGCCAGCAGCTCCCAAGCGGGGAGCTCCTACGAGCAGTACTTC. Full variable domain (rest looked up from reference TRBV7-2 and TRBJ2-7): GAGVSQSPSNKVTEKGKDVELRCDPISGHTALYWYRQSLGQGLEFLIYFQGNSAPDKSGLPSDRFSAERTGGSVSTLTIQRTQQEDSAVYLCASSSQAGSSYEQYFGPGTRLTVT.

With regard to this clone: This sample includes further DNA sequences coding for the same CDR3. The chain combines TRBV20-1 with TRBJ2-1; perhaps TRBD2 as D (6 bases). CDR3 length equals 11 residues. Germline CDR1 DFQATT, CDR2 SNEGSKA (reference sequence). V lost 5 bases, J lost 7 bases, and 9 bases lay in between. DNA for the CDR3: TGCAGTGCTTCCCGGGGGAATGAGCAGTTCTTC. Its translation: CSASRGNEQFF.

The V call is TRBV6-5, the J call TRBJ1-1; D is unresolved. This CDR3 has 13 residues. The V end lost 5 bases, the J end lost 2 bases, and 9 bases lay between the germline ends. Germline CDR1 reads MNHEY; CDR2 reads SVGAGI. CDR3 sequence reads: CASSRNLNTEAFF. The DNA of the CDR3 is TGTGCCAGCAGTCGTAATCTTAACACTGAAGCTTTCTTT.

This clone showed up just once. The J gene is TRBJ2-1, the V gene TRBV18; D might be TRBD1 (6 bases). The CDR3 is 15 residues long. Per the germline V gene, CDR1 is KGHSH and CDR2 is LQKENI. V was pared by 3 bases and J by 8 bases, with 17 bases between. CDR3 region: CASSPNNRVRDEQFF. CDR3 DNA: TGTGCCAGCTCACCGAACAACAGGGTACGGGATGAGCAGTTCTTC.

The rearrangement joins TRBV9 to TRBJ2-5; D possibly corresponds to TRBD2 (6 bases). The CDR3 consists of 14 residues. Germline assignment: CDR1 SGDLS and CDR2 YYNGEE. Between the trimmed V and J ends, which lost 4 bases and 4 bases, there was a span of 14 bases. CDR3 loop: CASSPSGRGETQYF. In DNA, the CDR3 is TGTGCCAGCAGCCCCTCGGGGCGGGGAGAGACCCAGTACTTC.

This clone has only one observation. The CDR3 loop reads CSVVGQKIGTDTQYF. DNA for the CDR3: TGCAGCGTTGTAGGACAGAAGATTGGCACAGATACGCAGTATTTT. The chain recombines TRBV29-1 with TRBJ2-3; D might be TRBD1 (6 bases). V was shortened by 4 bases and J by 1 base, with 15 bases between the two germline ends. This CDR3 contains 15 residues. Germline CDR1 is SQVTM and CDR2 is ANQGSEA.

The V gene is TRBV7-2, the J gene TRBJ2-7; TRBD1 is a possible D gene (6 bases). The germline V gene encodes CDR1 SGHTA and CDR2 FQGNSA. This CDR3 comprises 13 residues. V was pared by 7 bases and J by 3 bases, with 13 bases between. The CDR3: CASKLGGNYEQYF. The CDR3, as DNA: TGTGCCAGCAAACTTGGGGGCAACTACGAGCAGTACTTC.

This sequence joins TRBV9 and TRBJ2-2; 7 bases are a match to TRBD2. The germline V gene encodes CDR1 SGDLS and CDR2 YYNGEE. V lost 0 bases, J lost 5 bases, and 7 bases stayed unmatched. The CDR3 is 16 residues long. CDR3 DNA: TGTGCCAGCAGCGTAGACGGGGGGAGCTTAACCGGGGAGCTGTTTTTT. This gives the protein CASSVDGGSLTGELFF.

This sequence joins TRBV10-1 and TRBJ2-4, with TRBD2 identical over 8 bases. The CDR3 extends over 13 amino acids. Germline trimming cut 5 bases from V and 9 bases from J; bases unmatched to any gene: 6. The germline V gene encodes CDR1 WNHNN and CDR2 SYGVQD (reference sequence). CDR3 region: CASSLGLDGIQYF. As DNA, the CDR3 is TGCGCCAGCAGTCTGGGACTAGATGGCATTCAGTACTTC.

The chain recombines TRBV19 with TRBJ2-7; 9 bases align to TRBD1. The V segment lost 1 base and the J segment 1 base; nucleotides outside the gene matches: 5. In germline, CDR1 is LNHDA, CDR2 SQIVND (reference sequence). The CDR3 sequence is 16 residues long. CDR3 bases: TGTGCCAGTAGTATAGGGGGACAGGGCCTTTCCTACGAGCAGTACTTC. Its protein is CASSIGGQGLSYEQYF.

The chain links TRBV9 to TRBJ2-3; 11 bases align to TRBD1. The CDR3 covers 15 residues. In germline, CDR1 is SGDLS, CDR2 YYNGEE. V lost 3 bases, J lost 5 bases, and 5 bases stayed unmatched. CDR3 protein: CASSGTGGRGDTQYF. The CDR3 region has the DNA TGTGCCAGCAGCGGGACAGGGGGCAGGGGAGATACGCAGTATTTT.

The CDR3 sequence: CASSLSAGGPETQYF. As DNA, the CDR3 is TGTGCCAGCAGCTTATCTGCGGGGGGGCCGGAGACCCAGTACTTC. This sequence joins TRBV7-2 and TRBJ2-5; 9 bases map to TRBD2. V was clipped by 2 bases and J by 5 bases; unmatched bases: 6. The germline gives CDR1 SGHTA, CDR2 FQGNSA. The CDR3 is made up of 15 amino acids.

J is TRBJ1-2 and V is TRBV6-4; weak D call: TRBD1 (5 bases). V was clipped by 4 bases and J by 4 bases, with 7 bases between them. CDR1 and CDR2 (germline): MRHNA, SNTAGT. The CDR3 loop spans 12 amino acids. This CDR3 is CASSGRGYGYTF. In DNA form, the CDR3 reads TGTGCCAGCAGTGGGAGGGGCTATGGCTACACCTTC.